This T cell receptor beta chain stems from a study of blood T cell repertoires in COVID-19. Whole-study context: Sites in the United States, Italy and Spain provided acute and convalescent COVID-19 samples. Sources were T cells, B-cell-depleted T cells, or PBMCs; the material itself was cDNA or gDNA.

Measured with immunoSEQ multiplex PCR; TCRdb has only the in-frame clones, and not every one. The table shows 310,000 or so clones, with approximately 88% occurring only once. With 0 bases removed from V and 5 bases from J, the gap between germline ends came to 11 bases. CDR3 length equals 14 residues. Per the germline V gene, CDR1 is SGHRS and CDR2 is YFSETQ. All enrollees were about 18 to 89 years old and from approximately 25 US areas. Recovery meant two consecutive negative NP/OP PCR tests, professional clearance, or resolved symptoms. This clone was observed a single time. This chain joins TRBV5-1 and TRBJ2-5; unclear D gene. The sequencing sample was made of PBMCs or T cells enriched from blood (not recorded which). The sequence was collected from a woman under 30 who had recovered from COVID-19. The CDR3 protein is CASSLDRSSETQYF. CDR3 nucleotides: TGCGCCAGCAGCTTGGACAGAAGTTCGGAGACCCAGTACTTC.